This passage covers 28 T cell receptor beta chains from one sample sequenced in a study of glioma-infiltrating T cells. TCR alpha and beta CDR3 regions were amplified from RNA using iRepertoire nested multiplex PCR. TCRdb reprocessed the multiplex PCR reads with MiXCR, giving one entry per CDR3 protein. Of approximately 110,000 distinct CDR3 sequences in the sample, less than 30% were seen once. The sample taken for sequencing was glioma tissue, nonneoplastic brain tissue, or PBMCs (not recorded which). These receptors were collected from a human donor with low-grade glioma or glioblastoma, undergoing nonglioma brain surgery, or in good health (not recorded which).

There are many counts of this clonotype. This chain connects TRBV18 to TRBJ2-5; TRBD1 might be the D (5 bases). The germline gives CDR1 KGHSH, CDR2 LQKENI. This CDR3 spans 15 amino acids. The V end was cut by 8 bases, the J end by 1 base, with 17 bases between. The CDR3 DNA reads TGTGCCAGCACCTTTTATCGACAGACCCAAGAGACCCAGTACTTC. The encoded protein is CASTFYRQTQETQYF. The full variable domain, with the rest looked up from reference TRBV18 and TRBJ2-5, is NAGVMQNPRHLVRRRGQEARLRCSPMKGHSHVYWYRQLPEEGLKFMVYLQKENIIDESGMPKERFSAEFPKEGPSILRIQQVVRGDSAAYFCASTFYRQTQETQYFGPGTRLLVL.

Turning to this clonotype: A much more abundant neighbour one base away suggests this may be a read error. The rearrangement links TRBV24-1 to TRBJ2-7; no clear D. Germline CDR1 reads KGHDR; CDR2 reads SFDVKD. Trimming cost V 4 bases and J 5 bases, with 11 bases left between them. There are 13 residues in the CDR3. This CDR3 reads CATSDTGSDEQYF. As DNA, the CDR3 is TGTGCCACCAGTGACACTGGGTCGGACGAGCAGTACTTC.

This clonotype came up many times. The chain's CDR3 is CASRGTSTDTQYF. CDR3 bases: TGTGCCAGCAGAGGAACTAGCACAGATACGCAGTATTTT. The chain is built from TRBV27 and TRBJ2-3, with no clear D. V lost 6 bases and J lost 0, with 7 bases in between. The CDR3 sequence is 13 residues long. Germline V gene data show CDR1 as MNHEY and CDR2 as SMNVEV (reference sequence).

Ten or more counts support this clonotype. The V gene is TRBV7-3, the J gene TRBJ2-7; no clear D. The CDR3 is 12 amino acids. The ends were cut back, 4 bases at V and 3 bases at J, with 7 bases in the middle. In germline, CDR1 is SGHTA, CDR2 FQGTGA. The CDR3 is CASSSPNYEQYF. Here the CDR3 DNA reads TGTGCCAGCAGCTCACCGAACTACGAGCAGTACTTC.

The gene calls are TRBV7-3 and TRBJ2-3, with TRBD2 matching over 14 bases. Germline CDR1 reads SGHTA; CDR2 reads FQGTGA. The CDR3 is made up of 16 amino acids. With 4 bases clipped from V and 1 base from J, the junction kept 1 base outside the gene matches. The CDR3 region is CASSSGLAGGTDTQYF. The DNA of the CDR3 is TGTGCCAGCAGCTCGGGACTAGCGGGGGGCACAGATACGCAGTATTTT.

This clonotype occurred many times. The CDR3 bases are TGCGCCAGCAGCACGAACACTGAAGCTTTCTTT. Translated, it gives CASSTNTEAFF. This chain joins TRBV5-1 and TRBJ1-1; D is unclear. The ends were cut back, 4 bases at V and 1 base at J, with 2 bases in the middle. This CDR3 spans 11 amino acids. Germline CDR1 and CDR2: SGHRS and YFSETQ. The entire variable domain, with the rest obtained from reference TRBV5-1 and TRBJ1-1, is as follows: KAGVTQTPRYLIKTRGQQVTLSCSPISGHRSVSWYQQTPGQGLQFLFEYFSETQRNKGNFPGRFSGRQFSNSRSEMNVSTLELGDSALYLCASSTNTEAFFGQGTRLTVV.

On this clonotype: Given a much more abundant clone one base away, this may be a read error. The V and J genes are TRBV24-1 and TRBJ2-2, with 8 bases aligning to TRBD1. This CDR3 is built from 15 residues. Looked up from germline, CDR1 is KGHDR and CDR2 is SFDVKD. The CDR3 protein is CAISASTGVTGELFF. CDR3 DNA: TGTGCCATCAGTGCCTCGACAGGGGTCACCGGGGAGCTGTTTTTT.

A few counts support this clonotype. The chain joins TRBV12-3 or TRBV12-4 to TRBJ2-5, with D hard to call. V lost 2 bases and J lost 5, with 6 bases in between. The CDR3 totals 12 residues. CDR3 sequence: CASSLQRETQYF. CDR3 in DNA: TGTGCCAGCAGTTTACAGAGGGAGACCCAGTACTTC.

The chain joins TRBV6-9 to TRBJ1-1; D might be TRBD1 (5 bases). Germline CDR1 MNHGY, CDR2 SVAAGI. Trimming took 4 bases from V and 4 from J, leaving 19 bases between them. The CDR3 is 16 residues long. CDR3 DNA sequence: TGTGCCAGCAGTTGGGGGGTGGGCGGGGGAGTCACTGAAGCTTTCTTT. Encoded protein: CASSWGVGGGVTEAFF.

As concerns this clonotype: A much more abundant neighbour one base away suggests this may be a read error. J is TRBJ2-5 and V is TRBV4-2; 14 nucleotides match TRBD2. CDR3 length: 18 residues. Germline-derived CDR1 and CDR2 are LGHNA and YNFKEQ. Losses at the gene ends were 0 bases for V and 5 bases for J; bases not matched to a gene: 8. CDR3 in DNA: TGTGCCAGCAGCCAAGAAGGCGCGACTAGCGGGAGGGGTGAGACCCAGTACTTC. Translated, it gives CASSQEGATSGRGETQYF.

The table lists this clonotype with many counts. The rearrangement uses TRBV18 and TRBJ1-1, with D maybe TRBD1 (6 bases). The CDR3 has 12 residues. Trimming stripped 3 bases from V and 6 bases from J, with 8 bases between. Germline loops: CDR1 KGHSH, CDR2 LQKENI. The CDR3 region has the DNA TGTGCCAGCTCACCTGGACAGCCTGAAGCTTTCTTT. It translates to CASSPGQPEAFF.

This clonotype showed up just a few times. V gene TRBV4-1 combines with J gene TRBJ2-7; no firm D call. V gave up 1 base and J gave up 1 base, with 14 bases separating them. The CDR3 extends over 16 amino acids. Germline values: CDR1 MGHRA, CDR2 YSYEKL. Written as DNA, the CDR3 is TGCGCCAGCAGCCAAGCAGCCGTTGGGCCGTCCTACGAGCAGTACTTC. Residues: CASSQAAVGPSYEQYF.

The table lists this clonotype with many counts. This chain's CDR3 is CASSLAQGAYNEQFF. The CDR3 DNA reads as TGCGCCAGCAGCTTGGCGCAAGGGGCCTACAATGAGCAGTTCTTC. This chain uses TRBV5-1 with TRBJ2-1, with D possibly matching TRBD1 (5 bases). There are 15 residues in the CDR3. Germline CDR1 is SGHRS and CDR2 is YFSETQ. The V and J ends lost 0 bases and 2 bases respectively, with 9 bases between them.

This clonotype was seen ten or more times. The chain carries TRBV6-1 and TRBJ2-7, with D possibly TRBD2 on 6 matching bases. CDR3 length equals 13 residues. The V gene's germline CDR1 is MNHNS and CDR2 SASEGT. Deletions cut 7 bases from V and 2 bases from J, with 12 bases between. This CDR3 reads CASKLADTYEQYF. DNA of the CDR3: TGTGCCAGCAAGTTAGCGGACACCTACGAGCAGTACTTC.

This clonotype was picked up many times. The V call is TRBV20-1, the J call TRBJ2-1, with TRBD2 identical over 8 bases. The CDR3 runs 15 residues. V was clipped by 0 bases and J by 8 bases; unmatched bases: 9. Germline V lookup: CDR1 DFQATT, CDR2 SNEGSKA (reference sequence). In DNA, the CDR3 is TGCAGTGCTAGAGATCCTTCCAGCGGGAGAGATGAGCAGTTCTTC. As protein: CSARDPSSGRDEQFF.

This clonotype was seen repeatedly, ten times or more. J is TRBJ1-1 and V is TRBV3-1, with D hard to call. The CDR3 extends over 13 amino acids. Germline V gene lookup returns CDR1 LGHDT and CDR2 YNNKEL (reference sequence). The V and J ends lost 5 bases and 5 bases respectively, with 12 bases between them. CDR3 DNA sequence: TGTGCCAGCAGCTACGGACGGGGAACTGAAGCTTTCTTT. Translation: CASSYGRGTEAFF. Full variable domain (outside the CDR3, taken from reference TRBV3-1 and TRBJ1-1): DTAVSQTPKYLVTQMGNDKSIKCEQNLGHDTMYWYKQDSKKFLKIMFSYNNKELIINETVPNRFSPKSPDKAHLNLHINSLELGDSAVYFCASSYGRGTEAFFGQGTRLTVV.

The sample holds many counts of this clonotype. The chain joins TRBV28 to TRBJ2-7; no firm D call. This CDR3 spans 12 amino acids. Trimming stripped 3 bases from V and 6 bases from J, with 9 bases between. CDR1 is MDHEN, CDR2 SYDVKM, per germline. The CDR3 here is CASSLVSLEQYF. In nucleotides, the CDR3 is TGTGCCAGCAGTTTGGTTAGTCTCGAGCAGTACTTC.

The chain employs TRBV5-4 and TRBJ1-1; TRBD1 matches 7 bases. This CDR3 spans 14 amino acids. The germline V gene encodes CDR1 SGHNT and CDR2 YYREEE (reference sequence). Trimming at V came to 4 bases and at J to 0 bases, leaving 3 bases not matched to a gene. CDR3 DNA: TGTGCCAGCAGCGAGGGACAGTTGAACACTGAAGCTTTCTTT. This codes for CASSEGQLNTEAFF.

There are many counts of this clonotype. The CDR3 DNA follows: TGTGCTAGTGTCCGTTGGGATGAGCAGTTCTTC. Translation gives CASVRWDEQFF. This rearrangement joins TRBV12-5 to TRBJ2-1; D unclear. The CDR3 is 11 amino acids. V gave up 7 bases and J gave up 8 bases, with 9 bases separating them. Germline lookup yields CDR1 LGHNT and CDR2 FRNRAP.

On this clonotype: A read error may account for a junction end that differs from germline. CDR3 coding DNA: TGTGCTAGCAGACAGAGCTCCTATGAACAGTACTTC. Its translation is CASRQSSYEQYF. The chain joins TRBV2 to TRBJ2-7; D may be TRBD1 (5 bases). There are 12 residues in the CDR3. Germline CDR1 reads SNHLY; CDR2 reads FYNNEI.

This clonotype showed up many times. The J gene is TRBJ2-1, the V gene TRBV12-3 or TRBV12-4, with D uncertain. V lost 1 base and J lost 4, with 5 bases in between. The CDR3 is 13 amino acids. The CDR3 coding sequence is TGTGCCAGCAGTTTAGTACAGTACAATGAGCAGTTCTTC. This gives the protein CASSLVQYNEQFF.

V usage is TRBV18 and J usage is TRBJ1-5, with D perhaps TRBD1 (6 bases). The V gene lost 3 bases and the J gene lost 0 bases, with 21 bases spanning the gap. The CDR3 has 19 residues. CDR1 KGHSH and CDR2 LQKENI come from the germline V gene. This CDR3 is CASSPLGRGTEGSNQPQHF. The CDR3 DNA sequence: TGTGCCAGCTCACCTCTCGGGAGGGGGACCGAGGGTAGCAATCAGCCCCAGCATTTT. Based on the CDR3 plus reference TRBV18 and TRBJ1-5, the full variable domain is NAGVMQNPRHLVRRRGQEARLRCSPMKGHSHVYWYRQLPEEGLKFMVYLQKENIIDESGMPKERFSAEFPKEGPSILRIQQVVRGDSAAYFCASSPLGRGTEGSNQPQHFGDGTRLSIL.

This clonotype was found many times. The V call is TRBV24-1, the J call TRBJ2-1, with D maybe TRBD2 (6 bases). The germline gives CDR1 KGHDR, CDR2 SFDVKD. V lost 4 bases to trimming and J lost 2 bases, with 11 bases between them. CDR3 length equals 15 residues. The CDR3 is CATSEDYTAYNEQFF. CDR3 bases: TGTGCCACCAGTGAGGACTATACCGCCTACAATGAGCAGTTCTTC.

This clonotype was observed at least ten times. CDR3: CASSDPGSNEKLFF. The DNA of the CDR3 is TGTGCCAGCAGTGACCCAGGATCTAATGAAAAACTGTTTTTT. V is TRBV2 and J is TRBJ1-4; D ambiguous. CDR1 and CDR2 (germline): SNHLY, FYNNEI. The CDR3 loop spans 14 amino acids. V lost 3 bases to trimming and J lost 3 bases, with 8 bases between them.

This clonotype was picked up many times. This chain connects TRBV7-2 to TRBJ2-5, with 12 bases aligning to TRBD2. The CDR3 runs 15 residues. The germline gives CDR1 SGHTA, CDR2 FQGNSA. V trimming: 4 bases; J trimming: 8 bases; junction bases outside the gene matches: 8. CDR3 region: CASSSRGTSGFTQYF. As DNA, the CDR3 is TGTGCCAGCAGCTCCCGAGGGACTAGCGGGTTTACCCAGTACTTC.

This clonotype was picked up many times. The J gene is TRBJ2-1, the V gene TRBV18; D remains ambiguous. There are 15 residues in the CDR3. V was shortened by 4 bases and J by 4 bases, with 14 bases between the two germline ends. Germline-derived CDR1 and CDR2 are KGHSH and LQKENI. CDR3 sequence (DNA): TGTGCCAGCTCACTAAGCGCGCTATATTACAATGAGCAGTTCTTC. Translated, it gives CASSLSALYYNEQFF.

The sample holds many counts of this clonotype. The V call is TRBV20-1, the J call TRBJ2-3, with D tentatively TRBD2 (5 bases). CDR3 length: 15 amino acids. Germline CDR1 and CDR2: DFQATT and SNEGSKA (reference sequence). The V gene lost 4 bases and the J gene lost 2 bases, with 16 bases spanning the gap. The CDR3 sequence: CSAKAGRGYTDTQYF. In DNA, the CDR3 is TGCAGTGCTAAGGCGGGCCGAGGGTACACAGATACGCAGTATTTT.

This clonotype was detected a few times. This chain's CDR3 is CSLKRGAQTYNEQFF. CDR3 bases: TGCAGCTTAAAAAGGGGCGCGCAGACCTACAATGAGCAGTTCTTC. This rearrangement joins TRBV29-1 to TRBJ2-1; maybe TRBD1 (5 bases). Trimming shortened V by 8 bases and J by 2 bases, and 19 bases separated the two germline ends. This CDR3 contains 15 residues. Looked up from germline, CDR1 is SQVTM and CDR2 is ANQGSEA.